The clone carrying this T cell receptor beta chain was observed at least ten times. These data belong to a study of T cells in Graves' hyperthyroidism and ophthalmopathy. RNA transcripts yielded amplified TCR beta CDR3 regions. HTBI primers were employed in a first-round RT-PCR of the TCR CDR3. TCRdb reanalysed the multiplex PCR reads using MiXCR and keeps one entry per CDR3 protein. The data hold 150,000 to 200,000 distinct CDR3 sequences, with 9.4% observed a single time. From approximately 9.1 ml of fresh peripheral blood, PBMCs were isolated. The CDR3 runs 15 residues. V lost 0 bases to trimming and J lost 6 bases; unmatched junction nucleotides: 4. Germline CDR1 is SGHTA and CDR2 is FQGTGA.

This clonotype was sampled from a woman younger than 35 with Graves' hyperthyroidism that later progressed to Graves' ophthalmopathy. What was sequenced was blood. The chain joins TRBV7-3 to TRBJ2-1, with 8 positions matching TRBD2. CDR3 bases: TGTGCCAGCAGCTTAACCGGGGGGGCCCTCAATGAGCAGTTCTTC. Protein: CASSLTGGALNEQFF. Full variable domain (outside the CDR3, taken from reference TRBV7-3 and TRBJ2-1): GAGVSQTPSNKVTEKGKYVELRCDPISGHTALYWYRQSLGQGPEFLIYFQGTGAADDSGLPNDRFFAVRPEGSVSTLKIQRTERGDSAVYLCASSLTGGALNEQFFGPGTRLTVL.